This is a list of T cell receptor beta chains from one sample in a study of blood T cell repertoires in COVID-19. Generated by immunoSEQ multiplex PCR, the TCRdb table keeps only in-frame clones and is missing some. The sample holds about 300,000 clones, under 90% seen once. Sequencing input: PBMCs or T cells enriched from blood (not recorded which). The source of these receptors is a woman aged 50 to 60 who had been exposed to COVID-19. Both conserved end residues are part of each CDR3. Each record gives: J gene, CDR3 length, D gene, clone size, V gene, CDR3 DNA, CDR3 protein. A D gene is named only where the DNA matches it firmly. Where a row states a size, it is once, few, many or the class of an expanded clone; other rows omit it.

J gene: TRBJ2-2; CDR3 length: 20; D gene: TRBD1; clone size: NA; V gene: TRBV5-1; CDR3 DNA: TGCGCCAGCAGCTCAACCCCCGGACAGGGAATAGGCGGAAACACCGGGGAGCTGTTTTTT; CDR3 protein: CASSSTPGQGIGGNTGELFF
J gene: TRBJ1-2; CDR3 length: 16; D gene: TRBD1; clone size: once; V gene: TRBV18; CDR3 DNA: TGTGCCAGCTCACCACGGGGCGTGGGACAGGGCGATGGCTACACCTTC; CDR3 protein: CASSPRGVGQGDGYTF
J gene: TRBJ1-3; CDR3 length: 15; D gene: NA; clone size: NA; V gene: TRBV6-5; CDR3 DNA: TGTGCCAGCAGGAATTCAGGGATCTCTGGAAACACCATATATTTT; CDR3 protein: CASRNSGISGNTIYF
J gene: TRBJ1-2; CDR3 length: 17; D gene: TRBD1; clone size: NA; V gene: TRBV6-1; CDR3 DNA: TGTGCCAGCAGTGTCAAACCCATCCTTGGGACAGGGTACGGCTACACCTTC; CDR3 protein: CASSVKPILGTGYGYTF
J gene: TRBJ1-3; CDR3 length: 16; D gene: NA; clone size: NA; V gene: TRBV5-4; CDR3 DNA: TGTGCCAGCAGCTTGGGTTTGCAGGACTCTGGAAACACCATATATTTT; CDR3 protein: CASSLGLQDSGNTIYF
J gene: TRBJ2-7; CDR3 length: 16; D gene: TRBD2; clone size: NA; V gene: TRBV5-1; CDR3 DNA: TGCGCCAGCAGCTCTCCCACCGGGGGGGGAAACTACGAGCAGTACTTC; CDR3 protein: CASSSPTGGGNYEQYF
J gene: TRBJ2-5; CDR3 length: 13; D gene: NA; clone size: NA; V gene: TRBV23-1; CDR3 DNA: TGCGCCAGGTCAGGCAGGGCGGAGGAGACCCAGTACTTC; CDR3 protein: CARSGRAEETQYF
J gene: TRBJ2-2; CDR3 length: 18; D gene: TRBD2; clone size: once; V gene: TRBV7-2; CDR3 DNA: TGTGCCAGCAGCTCCCGCGGTAGCGGGGGGGTTTTCACCGGGGAGCTGTTTTTT; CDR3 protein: CASSSRGSGGVFTGELFF
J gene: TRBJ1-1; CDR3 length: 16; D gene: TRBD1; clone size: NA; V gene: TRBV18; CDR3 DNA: TGTGCCAGCTCACCATTACAGGGGGCGTCGGACACTGAAGCTTTCTTT; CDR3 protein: CASSPLQGASDTEAFF
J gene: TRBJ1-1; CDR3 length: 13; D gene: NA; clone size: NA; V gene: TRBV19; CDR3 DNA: TGTGCCAGTAGTAGCCACAGGGCCACTGAAGCTTTCTTT; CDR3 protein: CASSSHRATEAFF
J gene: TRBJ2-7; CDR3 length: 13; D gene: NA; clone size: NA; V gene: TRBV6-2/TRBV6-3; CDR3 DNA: TGTGCCAGCAGTTACACAGGTACCTACGAGCAGTACTTC; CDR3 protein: CASSYTGTYEQYF
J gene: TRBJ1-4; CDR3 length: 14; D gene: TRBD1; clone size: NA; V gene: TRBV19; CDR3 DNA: TGTGCCAGTAATAAGGGACAGTATAATGAAAAACTGTTTTTT; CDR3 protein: CASNKGQYNEKLFF
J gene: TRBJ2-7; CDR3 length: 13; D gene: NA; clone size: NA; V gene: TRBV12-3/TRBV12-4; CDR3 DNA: TGTGCCAGCAGTTTCGGCTCCAGGACCCTAGCAGCCTTC; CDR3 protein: CASSFGSRTLAAF